One and the same sample provided the 24 T cell receptor beta chains below, sequenced in a study of blood T cell repertoires in COVID-19 (TCRdb year 2020). Library construction relied on the immunoSEQ multiplex PCR assay. TCRdb's version of the immuneACCESS table is confined to in-frame rearrangements and falls short of the full clone set. An unresolved V gene accounts for under half of the shortfall where checked; the remainder is of unknown origin. The sample has 150,000 to 200,000 clones on record, roughly 80% of them singletons. The ten biggest clones cover approximately 12% of the sample. Sample: peripheral blood. Receptor source: a woman of 80 years or more with COVID-19, enrolled during active disease.

The chain uses TRBV28 and TRBJ1-4; tentatively, D is TRBD1 (6 bases). CDR1 is MDHEN, CDR2 SYDVKM, per germline. This CDR3 has 15 residues. V was clipped by 6 bases and J by 4 bases, with 15 bases between them. The CDR3 DNA follows: TGTGCCAGCAGCTCCACACAGGGCCTTAATGAAAAACTGTTTTTT. Residues: CASSSTQGLNEKLFF.

The chain is built from TRBV19 and TRBJ1-4; D gene ambiguous. From germline, CDR1 is LNHDA and CDR2 SQIVND (reference sequence). Trimming left V 1 base short and J 8 bases short, with 11 bases between. There are 14 residues in the CDR3. The CDR3 DNA reads as TGTGCCAGTAGTATAGGGTTCACGAGCGAAAAACTGTTTTTT. Its translation: CASSIGFTSEKLFF.

In its sample, this clone was seen many times. The chain carries TRBV2 and TRBJ1-6; the match to TRBD1 covers 8 bases. Germline V gives CDR1 SNHLY, CDR2 FYNNEI. After removal of 1 base from V and 6 bases from J, the junction contained 2 bases not matched to a gene. The CDR3 is 15 residues long. The CDR3 DNA sequence: TGTGCCAGCAGTGAAGTAGGACAGGGTAATTCACCCCTCCACTTT. This gives the protein CASSEVGQGNSPLHF.

The V and J genes are TRBV6-1 and TRBJ1-2, with 7 bases lining up with TRBD1. The CDR3 is 17 residues long. Germline V CDR1 and CDR2: MNHNS, SASEGT. V gave up 4 bases and J gave up 0 bases; unmatched junction bases: 11. DNA for the CDR3: TGTGCCAGCAGTGTCGACCTGGGGCAGGGGGCTAACTATGGCTACACCTTC. This encodes CASSVDLGQGANYGYTF.

This clone was detected only once. The V call is TRBV24-1, the J call TRBJ1-1; D might be TRBD1 (5 bases). The CDR3 length is 13 residues. Germline V gene data show CDR1 as KGHDR and CDR2 as SFDVKD. The V gene lost 1 base and the J gene lost 6 bases, with 8 bases spanning the gap. DNA for the CDR3: TGTGCCACCAGTGATTTTGCGGGGGCTGAAGCTTTCTTT. Translating gives CATSDFAGAEAFF.

The V call is TRBV5-6, the J call TRBJ2-7, with 11 bases matching TRBD2. After removal of 2 bases from V and 1 base from J, the junction contained 2 bases not matched to a gene. CDR1 and CDR2 from the germline V gene are SGHDT and YYEEEE. The CDR3 is 15 amino acids. CDR3 nucleotide sequence: TGTGCCAGCAGCTTTGGGACTAGCGGATCCTACGAGCAGTACTTC. This encodes CASSFGTSGSYEQYF.

This clone was seen once. The chain is built from TRBV7-2 and TRBJ2-7; D is possibly TRBD1 (5 bases). This CDR3 region has 15 residues. V lost 1 base to trimming and J lost 4 bases, with 14 bases between them. The germline CDR1 and CDR2 sequences are SGHTA and FQGNSA. This chain's CDR3 is CASSLVSAGSYEQYF. CDR3 nucleotide sequence: TGTGCCAGCAGCTTAGTGTCGGCAGGGTCATACGAGCAGTACTTC. Looking up the rest from reference TRBV7-2 and TRBJ2-7 gives the full variable domain: GAGVSQSPSNKVTEKGKDVELRCDPISGHTALYWYRQSLGQGLEFLIYFQGNSAPDKSGLPSDRFSAERTGGSVSTLTIQRTQQEDSAVYLCASSLVSAGSYEQYFGPGTRLTVT.

The gene calls are TRBV5-1 and TRBJ2-3; D may be TRBD1 (6 bases). V was trimmed by 0 bases and J by 4 bases, leaving 9 bases between them. The CDR3 extends over 14 amino acids. Germline CDR1 and CDR2: SGHRS and YFSETQ. CDR3 loop: CASSLDGGPDTQYF. In DNA form, the CDR3 reads TGCGCCAGCAGCTTGGATGGGGGCCCAGATACGCAGTATTTT.

The genes are TRBV28 and TRBJ2-1, with 7 bases identical to TRBD2. V trimming: 3 bases; J trimming: 6 bases; junction bases outside the gene matches: 8. The CDR3 sequence is 15 residues long. Per the germline V gene, CDR1 is MDHEN and CDR2 is SYDVKM. The CDR3 sequence is CASSFWASGRNEQFF. DNA of the CDR3: TGTGCCAGCAGTTTTTGGGCTAGCGGTCGCAATGAGCAGTTCTTC.

V usage is TRBV12-3 or TRBV12-4 and J usage is TRBJ2-5; possibly TRBD2 for D (7 bases). Trimming removed 8 bases at V and 4 bases at J, with 11 bases between. This CDR3 has 12 amino acids. The CDR3 sequence is CASSRGAETQYF. DNA of the CDR3: TGTGCCAGCTCTCGGGGGGCAGAGACCCAGTACTTC.

Notes on this clone: An end of the junction does not agree with germline; a read error may underlie this. The chain uses TRBV18 and TRBJ2-7; a weak D match, TRBD2 (6 bases). The CDR3 is 14 residues long. Germline-derived CDR1 and CDR2 are KGHSH and LQKENI. The CDR3 coding sequence is TGTGCCAGCTCATCACCGGGGAGGTACTACGAGCAGTACTTC. Its protein is CASSSPGRYYEQYF.

The V call is TRBV6-6, the J call TRBJ2-7; TRBD2 might be the D (5 bases). Trimming pared 1 base from V and 3 bases from J, leaving 13 bases between. The V gene's germline CDR1 is MNHNY and CDR2 SVGAGI (reference sequence). The length of the CDR3 is 15 residues. CDR3 coding DNA: TGTGCCAGCAGTTACTGGGCAGATGAGGGCTACGAGCAGTACTTC. As protein: CASSYWADEGYEQYF.

V and J are TRBV29-1 and TRBJ1-2; TRBD1 is a possible D gene (6 bases). CDR3 size: 14 residues. Per the germline V gene, CDR1 is SQVTM and CDR2 is ANQGSEA. Deletions cut 6 bases from V and 4 bases from J, with 18 bases between. The DNA for the CDR3 is TGCAGCGTATTGGGGACATTCGAACTCTATGGCTACACCTTC. Protein product: CSVLGTFELYGYTF.

The chain links TRBV5-1 to TRBJ2-7; the match to TRBD2 covers 12 bases. Germline CDR1 reads SGHRS; CDR2 reads YFSETQ. This CDR3 spans 15 amino acids. V shed 4 bases and J 1 base; nucleotides not matched to a gene: 3. CDR3 nucleotides: TGCGCCAGCAGCCCTACTAGCGGGAGGTCCTACGAGCAGTACTTC. It yields the protein CASSPTSGRSYEQYF.

The chain carries TRBV29-1 and TRBJ2-1; a weak D match, TRBD1 (5 bases). Germline V CDR1 and CDR2: SQVTM, ANQGSEA. The CDR3 totals 12 residues. Trimming took off 5 bases at V and 6 bases at J, with 11 bases between the two ends. The DNA of the CDR3 is TGCAGCGTTAAGACAGCCTCCAATGAGCAGTTCTTC. Encoded protein: CSVKTASNEQFF.

The chain joins TRBV19 to TRBJ1-5; perhaps TRBD1 as D (6 bases). Trimming stripped 5 bases from V and 3 bases from J, with 17 bases between. The CDR3 spans 16 residues. In germline, CDR1 is LNHDA, CDR2 SQIVND (reference sequence). The CDR3 loop reads CASSGGQSNFNQPQHF. The CDR3 region has the DNA TGTGCCAGTAGTGGTGGACAGTCAAACTTCAATCAGCCCCAGCATTTT.

The chain uses TRBV18 and TRBJ2-1; D gene ambiguous. V lost 0 bases and J lost 5, with 8 bases in between. Germline-derived CDR1 and CDR2 are KGHSH and LQKENI. This CDR3 spans 14 amino acids. Here the CDR3 reads CASSPPFGNNEQFF. CDR3 DNA sequence: TGTGCCAGCTCACCACCCTTTGGCAACAATGAGCAGTTCTTC. The variable domain in full, with the rest retrieved from reference TRBV18 and TRBJ2-1, is NAGVMQNPRHLVRRRGQEARLRCSPMKGHSHVYWYRQLPEEGLKFMVYLQKENIIDESGMPKERFSAEFPKEGPSILRIQQVVRGDSAAYFCASSPPFGNNEQFFGPGTRLTVL.

The chain joins TRBV3-1 (or the pseudogene TRBV3-2) to TRBJ2-2; D is unclear. Germline-derived CDR1 and CDR2 are LGHDT and YNNKEL (reference sequence). This CDR3 contains 14 residues. Trimming removed 8 bases at V and 1 base at J, with 11 bases between. CDR3 sequence: CASRGSMNTGELFF. CDR3 nucleotide sequence: TGTGCCAGCCGCGGAAGTATGAACACCGGGGAGCTGTTTTTT.

This clone was found once. The CDR3 spells CASSSQGYYGYTF. The CDR3 nucleotides are TGTGCCAGCAGCAGCCAGGGTTACTATGGCTACACCTTC. The chain uses TRBV7-9 and TRBJ1-2; D possibly corresponds to TRBD1 (5 bases). Germline CDR1 SEHNR, CDR2 FQNEAQ (reference sequence). V was clipped by 5 bases and J by 3 bases, with 10 bases between them. This CDR3 spans 13 amino acids.

This chain joins TRBV5-1 and TRBJ2-7, with D maybe TRBD1 (6 bases). This CDR3 is built from 15 residues. Trimming stripped 0 bases from V and 2 bases from J, with 12 bases between. Germline-derived CDR1 and CDR2 are SGHRS and YFSETQ. CDR3 in amino acids: CASSLGQGQTYEQYF. DNA of the CDR3: TGCGCCAGCAGCTTGGGGCAGGGGCAAACCTACGAGCAGTACTTC.

V gene TRBV3-1 (or the pseudogene TRBV3-2) combines with J gene TRBJ2-1; no firm D call. V lost 5 bases and J 0 bases, leaving 8 bases between the germline ends. CDR1 is LGHDT and CDR2 is YNNKEL in the germline V gene (reference sequence). This CDR3 is 14 amino acids long. CDR3 sequence (DNA): TGTGCCAGCAGCGCCTTTAGCTCCTACAATGAGCAGTTCTTC. Protein sequence: CASSAFSSYNEQFF.

This clone appeared once. The chain is built from TRBV23-1 and TRBJ2-3, with D unresolved. TRBV23-1 belongs to the ORF category, with a function that is uncertain. This CDR3 spans 17 amino acids. V was cut by 6 bases and J by 1 base, with 20 bases left in between. The CDR3 loop is CASSPISTVGCTDTQYF. The CDR3 DNA reads as TGCGCCAGCAGCCCCATTAGCACGGTTGGGTGCACAGATACGCAGTATTTT.

This clone was seen once. The chain uses TRBV30 and TRBJ1-1, with D possibly being TRBD1 (5 bases). Germline V gene data show CDR1 as GTSNPN and CDR2 as SVGIG (reference sequence). Trimming removed 0 bases from V and 11 bases from J, with 13 bases in between. The CDR3 length is 12 residues. The CDR3 protein is CAWSVRGGRAFF. The DNA of the CDR3 is TGTGCCTGGAGTGTACGCGGGGGACGGGCTTTCTTT.

The chain is built from TRBV24-1 and TRBJ2-1, with 8 bases aligning to TRBD2. The CDR3 extends over 15 amino acids. CDR1 and CDR2 (germline): KGHDR, SFDVKD. Trimming cost V 1 base and J 6 bases; bases outside gene matches: 4. The CDR3 protein is CATSDFGLAANEQFF. The CDR3 DNA reads as TGTGCCACCAGTGATTTTGGACTAGCAGCCAATGAGCAGTTCTTC.